This T cell receptor (beta chain) was recorded in a study of blood T cells in healthy people across ages. In the study overall: Template-switching capture recovered about one barcoded beta molecule per two T cells. Whole-study findings and limits: Diversity was higher, and naive CD4+ cells more numerous, in long-lived donors than in aged donors.

Remarks on this clonotype: What it recognizes is unknown. The germline gene is not matched at one end of the junction; a read error may be the cause.

A second about 7 to 11 cycle PCR used barcoded and J-beta primers. Each TCR beta cDNA got a 12-nucleotide random molecular identifier. TCRdb reanalysed the 5' RACE reads using MiXCR and keeps one entry per CDR3 protein. The repertoire holds 1.4 million or so distinct CDR3 sequences, with roughly two fifths as singletons. The CDR3 has 17 amino acids. The chain recombines TRBV12-3 or TRBV12-4 with TRBJ2-1; TRBD2 is a possible D gene (6 bases). The sequencing sample was made of blood. The origin of this receptor is a woman between 18 and 30 years old in good health. The chain's CDR3 is CASSFRPRRVSYNEHFF. The CDR3 DNA is TGTGCCAGCAGTTTTAGGCCCCGGAGGGTCTCCTACAATGAGCATTTCTTC.